These T cell receptor beta chains were read from a single sample in a study of T cell responses to AZD1222 COVID-19 vaccine. Only in-frame clones appear in the TCRdb table, and some are missing; sequencing was by immunoSEQ multiplex PCR. The sample holds roughly 150,000 clones; around 85% are singletons and the top ten take 5.5% to 8.5%. The material sequenced was peripheral blood, taken after recovery from COVID-19. Receptor source: an adult who had recovered from COVID-19. Both conserved end residues are part of each CDR3. D genes are given only for firm matches. Clone sizes are given selectively: once, few, many, or a class where the clone is expanded.

abundance	v_gene	d_gene	j_gene	len	CDR3nt	CDR3aa
.	TRBV19	.	TRBJ1-2	14	TGTGCCAGTAGCCCGCGAGCACGGGCAGGGGGCTACACCTTC	CASSPRARAGGYTF
.	TRBV19	TRBD1	TRBJ1-4	15	TGTGCCAGTAGTAAGGGGGGGACAGCAAAAGAAAAACTGTTTTTT	CASSKGGTAKEKLFF
few	TRBV24-1	TRBD2	TRBJ2-3	19	TGTGCCACCAGTGATTTAGGGTCGGGAGGTCATCCCATGACAGATACGCAGTATTTT	CATSDLGSGGHPMTDTQYF
.	TRBV6-5	.	TRBJ1-5	14	TGTGCCAGCAGCATCAATCCTCGCCATCAGCCCCAGCATTTT	CASSINPRHQPQHF
.	TRBV11-2	TRBD1	TRBJ1-5	15	TGTGCCAGCAGCCTGGGACAGCTTAGCAATCAGCCCCAGCATTTT	CASSLGQLSNQPQHF
few	TRBV28	.	TRBJ1-2	14	TGTGCCAGCAGTTTGGGCCGGGACTTGAGGGGCTACACCTTC	CASSLGRDLRGYTF
.	TRBV27	.	TRBJ1-1	14	TGTGCCAGCAGTTTCTCCCGGCGGAACACTGAAGCTTTCTTT	CASSFSRRNTEAFF
.	TRBV6-6	.	TRBJ1-6	13	TGTGCCAGCAGTTCCACCCCCAATTCACCCCTCCACTTT	CASSSTPNSPLHF
.	TRBV11-2	.	TRBJ2-5	17	TGTGCCAGCAGCTCCGTCGGGGGAACAACCTATCAAGAGACCCAGTACTTC	CASSSVGGTTYQETQYF
.	TRBV9	.	TRBJ2-6	15	TGTGCCAGCAGCGTAGATAGCTCTGGGGCCAACGTCCTGACTTTC	CASSVDSSGANVLTF
.	TRBV27	TRBD2	TRBJ2-3	15	TGTGCCAGCAGTCCCGGACTAGCGGGAGTGGGTACGCAGTATTTT	CASSPGLAGVGTQYF
.	TRBV19	TRBD2	TRBJ2-4	13	TGTGCCAGTAGTCCTAGCGGGAGTTACATTCAGTACTTC	CASSPSGSYIQYF
.	TRBV2	.	TRBJ2-5	15	TGTGCCAGCAGCCCCGCATGGACGGAGGCGGAGACCCAGTACTTC	CASSPAWTEAETQYF
.	TRBV6-5	TRBD2	TRBJ2-5	14	TGTGCCAGCAGACCGGGGGGGCAGGGGGAGACCCAGTACTTC	CASRPGGQGETQYF
.	TRBV7-8	.	TRBJ1-5	15	TGTGCCAGCAGCCAAAGACAGTATAGCAATCAGCCCCAGCATTTT	CASSQRQYSNQPQHF
few	TRBV27	.	TRBJ2-7	15	TGTGCCAGCAGGGTCGGGGCAGGTCAACCCTACGAGCAGTACTTC	CASRVGAGQPYEQYF
.	TRBV4-1	.	TRBJ1-2	13	TGCGCCAGCAGCCAAAACCGGGGCTATGGCTACACCTTC	CASSQNRGYGYTF
.	TRBV28	TRBD2	TRBJ2-5	17	TGTGCCAGCAGCCCAGCGATTAGCGGGAGGGCGGGGGAGACCCAGTACTTC	CASSPAISGRAGETQYF
.	TRBV2	.	TRBJ2-7	12	TGTGCCAGCATCTTCCCCCCGGGTGAGCAGTACTTC	CASIFPPGEQYF
few	TRBV6-5	.	TRBJ1-5	13	TGTGCCAGCAGTTCCCGGGAGCAACAGCCCCAGCATTTT	CASSSREQQPQHF
.	TRBV9	.	TRBJ2-2	16	TGTGCCAGCAGCACCGGGGCAGGGAGAGGAACCGGGGAGCTGTTTTTT	CASSTGAGRGTGELFF
.	TRBV19	TRBD2	TRBJ2-5	15	TGTGCCAGTAGTATCCTAGCGGGGGGCCAAGAGACCCAGTACTTC	CASSILAGGQETQYF
.	TRBV2	.	TRBJ1-1	12	TGTGCCAGCAGGGGGGCGCTCACTGAAGCTTTCTTT	CASRGALTEAFF
once	TRBV12-3/TRBV12-4	.	TRBJ1-2	13	TGTGCCAGCAGTCCACAGGGAGCGAGGGGCTACACCTTC	CASSPQGARGYTF
.	TRBV28	.	TRBJ1-3	14	TGTGCCAGCAAGGAGACCTTCTCTGGAAACACCATATATTTT	CASKETFSGNTIYF
.	TRBV6-5	TRBD1	TRBJ2-1	13	TGTGCCAGCAGCAGGGACAGGGTCGATGAGCAGTTCTTC	CASSRDRVDEQFF
.	TRBV28	.	TRBJ2-5	11	TGTGCCAGCAGGTCCCAAGAGACCCAGTACTTC	CASRSQETQYF
.	TRBV18	.	TRBJ2-7	15	TGTGCCAGCTCATCACGGGGCCGCTACCCCTACGAGCAGTACTTC	CASSSRGRYPYEQYF
.	TRBV5-4	TRBD1	TRBJ1-1	14	TGTGCCAGCAGCTCGACAGGGGTGAACACTGAAGCTTTCTTT	CASSSTGVNTEAFF
.	TRBV24-1	.	TRBJ2-3	13	TGTGCCACCGGGAGTGGTAGCCCAGATACGCAGTATTTT	CATGSGSPDTQYF
.	TRBV4-1	TRBD1	TRBJ1-2	14	TGCGCCAGCAGCCATGCCGGGACAGGGGATGGCTACACCTTC	CASSHAGTGDGYTF
.	TRBV4-2	.	TRBJ1-2	15	TGTGCCAGCAGCCAACCCCTGGGAGGTAACTATGGCTACACCTTC	CASSQPLGGNYGYTF
few	TRBV7-9	.	TRBJ2-2	15	TGTGCCAGCAGCTTAACAGGCTCGAACACCGGGGAGCTGTTTTTT	CASSLTGSNTGELFF
.	TRBV11-2	.	TRBJ2-7	12	TGTGCCAGCCGGGACACCAAGGACGAGCAGTACTTC	CASRDTKDEQYF
.	TRBV7-3	TRBD1	TRBJ2-3	15	TGTGCCAGCAGCTCTCCGGGACAGGGGTCAGATACGCAGTATTTT	CASSSPGQGSDTQYF
.	TRBV19	.	TRBJ1-4	14	TGTGCCAGTACCCACCGGGCCACTAATGAAAAACTGTTTTTT	CASTHRATNEKLFF
.	TRBV5-4	TRBD1	TRBJ1-1	16	TGTGCCAGCAGCCCAGGCACGACAGGGCTGAACACTGAAGCTTTCTTT	CASSPGTTGLNTEAFF